What follows is one T cell receptor (beta chain) and its context. The sample originates from a study of cytomegalovirus exposure and HLA in healthy donors. The length of the CDR3 is 14 residues. Germline CDR1 reads SEHNR; CDR2 reads FQNEAQ (reference sequence). The V end was cut by 0 bases, the J end by 5 bases, with 10 bases between. TCRdb keeps only in-frame clones here, not all; method: immunoSEQ multiplex PCR. The repertoire holds 150,000 to 200,000 clones, with roughly 86% as singletons. The chain uses TRBV7-9 and TRBJ1-1, with no clear D. This receptor was obtained from a woman aged 18-29 years in good health and CMV-seropositive. The sample comprised PBMCs. In DNA form, the CDR3 reads TGTGCCAGCAGCTTAGCAGGGCGAGGGACTGAAGCTTTCTTT. It yields the protein CASSLAGRGTEAFF.